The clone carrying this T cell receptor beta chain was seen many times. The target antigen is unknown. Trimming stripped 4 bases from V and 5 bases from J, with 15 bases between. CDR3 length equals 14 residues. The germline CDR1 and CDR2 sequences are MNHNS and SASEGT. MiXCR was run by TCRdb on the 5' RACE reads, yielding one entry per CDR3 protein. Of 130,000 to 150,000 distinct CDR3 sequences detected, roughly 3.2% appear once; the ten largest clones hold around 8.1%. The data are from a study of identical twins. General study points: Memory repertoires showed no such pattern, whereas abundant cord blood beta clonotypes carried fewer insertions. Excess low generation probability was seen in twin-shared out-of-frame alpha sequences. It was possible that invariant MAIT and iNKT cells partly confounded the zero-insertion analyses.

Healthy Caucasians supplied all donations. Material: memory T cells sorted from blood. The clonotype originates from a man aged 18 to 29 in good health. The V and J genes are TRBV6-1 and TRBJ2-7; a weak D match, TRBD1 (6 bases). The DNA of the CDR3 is TGTGCCAGCAGTGGCAGTGGGGGCAGGGACGAGCAGTACGTC. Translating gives CASSGSGGRDEQYV.